Listed below are T cell receptor beta chains from one sample, sequenced in a study of cytomegalovirus exposure and HLA in healthy donors. Method: immunoSEQ multiplex PCR; TCRdb's copy keeps in-frame clones and lacks some. The table records about 140,000 clones, 70% to 85% of them present only once. Source material: PBMCs. The receptors were gathered from a man in his forties in good health and CMV-seronegative. Both conserved end residues are part of each CDR3. Each record gives: J gene, D gene, clone size, V gene, CDR3 protein, CDR3 DNA. A D gene is named only where the DNA matches it firmly. The size entry is marked missing in some rows and otherwise reads once, few, many or a size class.

TRBJ2-5,NA,once,TRBV29-1,CSVAGQMETQYF,TGCAGCGTTGCCGGACAGATGGAGACCCAGTACTTC
TRBJ1-1,NA,NA,TRBV9,CASSGHLSTEAFF,TGTGCCAGCAGCGGACATCTTTCTACTGAAGCTTTCTTT
TRBJ1-1,NA,NA,TRBV9,CASGSTKAAFF,TGTGCCAGCGGGTCGACAAAGGCAGCTTTCTTT
TRBJ1-5,NA,NA,TRBV7-9,CASSPRDNDQPQHF,TGTGCCAGCAGCCCCCGGGACAACGATCAGCCCCAGCATTTT
TRBJ2-3,TRBD2,NA,TRBV27,CASSLLGVGGADTQYF,TGTGCCAGCAGTTTATTAGGTGTCGGGGGGGCAGATACGCAGTATTTT
TRBJ2-3,NA,NA,TRBV5-6,CASSLSLETDTQYF,TGTGCCAGCAGCTTGTCCCTAGAAACAGATACGCAGTATTTT
TRBJ2-2,TRBD2,NA,TRBV5-1,CASSSVSGGATGELFF,TGCGCCAGCAGCTCCGTTAGCGGGGGGGCGACCGGGGAGCTGTTTTTT
TRBJ1-5,TRBD1,NA,TRBV4-2,CASSQEQGISNQPQHF,TGTGCCAGCAGCCAAGAACAGGGGATTAGCAATCAGCCCCAGCATTTT
TRBJ2-1,TRBD1,many,TRBV15,CATSREIGTGDNEQFF,TGTGCCACCAGCAGAGAGATAGGCACAGGGGACAATGAGCAGTTCTTC
TRBJ2-5,NA,NA,TRBV19,CASSMAEQGETQYF,TGTGCCAGTAGTATGGCAGAGCAGGGTGAGACCCAGTACTTC
TRBJ2-7,TRBD1,few,TRBV5-8,CASSLEGGRVYEQYF,TGTGCCAGCAGCTTGGAAGGGGGCCGAGTTTACGAGCAGTACTTC
TRBJ2-3,TRBD2,NA,TRBV27,CASSKLAGGTDTQYF,TGTGCCAGCAGCAAACTAGCGGGAGGCACAGATACGCAGTATTTT
TRBJ1-2,TRBD1,NA,TRBV2,CASSAGTGGYGYTF,TGTGCCAGCAGTGCCGGGACAGGAGGATATGGCTACACCTTC
TRBJ2-4,NA,NA,TRBV7-8,CASSLEGGRGHSQYF,TGTGCCAGCAGCTTAGAAGGTGGGCGCGGACACAGTCAGTACTTC
TRBJ1-2,TRBD1,NA,TRBV28,CASSFTGTGIYGYTF,TGTGCCAGCAGTTTCACCGGGACAGGGATCTATGGCTACACCTTC
TRBJ1-2,TRBD1,NA,TRBV5-1,CASSFGQGYGYTF,TGCGCCAGCAGCTTTGGACAGGGCTATGGCTACACCTTC
TRBJ2-3,TRBD2,once,TRBV11-2,CASSLLAGTSTDTQYF,TGTGCCAGCAGCTTACTAGCGGGAACGAGCACAGATACGCAGTATTTT
TRBJ1-5,NA,NA,TRBV6-4,CASSDARERDQPQHF,TGTGCCAGCAGTGACGCCAGGGAACGGGATCAGCCCCAGCATTTT
TRBJ2-1,NA,NA,TRBV4-1,CASSQVRGFVSNEQFF,TGCGCCAGCAGCCAAGTGCGGGGTTTCGTCTCCAATGAGCAGTTCTTC
TRBJ2-7,TRBD2,few,TRBV5-4,CASSSGELSGRVRYEQYF,TGTGCCAGCAGCTCGGGGGAGCTTAGCGGGAGGGTCCGATACGAGCAGTACTTC
TRBJ2-3,TRBD2,NA,TRBV7-9,CASSSTAGGEGDTQYF,TGTGCCAGCAGTTCAACAGCGGGGGGCGAGGGAGATACGCAGTATTTT
TRBJ2-1,TRBD2,NA,TRBV5-4,CASSLWVAGDSNEQFF,TGTGCCAGCAGCTTGTGGGTAGCGGGAGATAGCAATGAGCAGTTCTTC
TRBJ1-5,NA,NA,TRBV5-6,CASTLRAGSGQPQHF,TGTGCCAGCACCTTGAGGGCAGGGTCGGGCCAGCCCCAGCATTTT
TRBJ1-1,NA,NA,TRBV11-2,CASSAGYRDTEAFF,TGTGCCAGCAGCGCAGGTTACAGGGACACTGAAGCTTTCTTT
TRBJ1-1,TRBD1,NA,TRBV19,CASSFSGTDTEAFF,TGTGCCAGTAGTTTTTCCGGGACAGACACTGAAGCTTTCTTT
TRBJ2-3,TRBD2,NA,TRBV19,CASSKTSGRGTDTQYF,TGTGCCAGTAGCAAGACTAGCGGGAGGGGGACAGATACGCAGTATTTT
TRBJ1-4,NA,NA,TRBV28,CASSITITGGRNEKLFF,TGTGCCAGCAGCATAACCATCACGGGGGGGCGAAATGAAAAACTGTTTTTT
TRBJ2-3,TRBD2,NA,TRBV4-3,CASSQVAGGTDTQYF,TGCGCCAGCAGCCAAGTAGCGGGAGGCACAGATACGCAGTATTTT
TRBJ2-3,NA,NA,TRBV2,CASSDVGTDTQYF,TGTGCCAGCAGTGACGTTGGCACAGATACGCAGTATTTT
TRBJ2-7,TRBD1,once,TRBV11-2,CASSLVSGQAYEQYF,TGTGCCAGCAGCTTAGTTTCGGGACAGGCCTACGAGCAGTACTTC
TRBJ2-3,NA,NA,TRBV6-1,CASSDTDRLSSTDTQYF,TGTGCCAGCAGTGATACCGACAGACTCTCTAGCACAGATACGCAGTATTTT
TRBJ1-3,NA,few,TRBV30,CARRDSGNTIYF,TGTGCCCGTCGAGACTCTGGAAACACCATATATTTT
TRBJ2-1,TRBD2,NA,TRBV5-1,CASSLELAGYNEQFF,TGCGCCAGCAGCTTGGAGCTAGCGGGGTACAATGAGCAGTTCTTC
TRBJ1-5,TRBD1,NA,TRBV10-2,CASTQGVRQPQHF,TGCGCCAGCACCCAGGGGGTTCGGCAGCCCCAGCATTTT
TRBJ2-3,TRBD2,NA,TRBV7-8,CASSLRLAGGPRTQYF,TGTGCCAGCAGCCTTCGATTAGCGGGAGGGCCCAGGACGCAGTATTTT
TRBJ1-6,TRBD1,NA,TRBV28,CASTEQGSDSPLHF,TGTGCCAGCACCGAACAGGGGTCGGATTCACCCCTCCACTTT
TRBJ1-2,NA,NA,TRBV5-4,CASSPGTANYGYTF,TGTGCCAGCAGCCCAGGGACTGCTAACTATGGCTACACCTTC
TRBJ1-2,TRBD1,NA,TRBV5-1,CASSLSPAGGANYGYTF,TGCGCCAGCAGCTTGTCTCCCGCAGGGGGCGCAAACTATGGCTACACCTTC
TRBJ2-7,TRBD1,NA,TRBV10-3,CAISGLETGGYDEQYF,TGTGCCATCAGTGGACTAGAGACAGGGGGCTACGACGAGCAGTACTTC
TRBJ2-5,TRBD2,NA,TRBV4-1,CASSQAAGTSGKETQYF,TGCGCCAGCAGCCAAGCGGCCGGGACTAGTGGAAAAGAGACCCAGTACTTC
TRBJ2-7,NA,NA,TRBV6-1,CASSETDDGLEQYF,TGTGCCAGCAGTGAGACGGATGATGGGCTCGAGCAGTACTTC
TRBJ2-2,TRBD2,NA,TRBV28,CASPPSGTNTGELFF,TGTGCCAGCCCACCTAGCGGGACAAACACCGGGGAGCTGTTTTTT
TRBJ2-1,TRBD1,NA,TRBV28,CASSKPGQGNEQFF,TGTGCCAGCAGCAAACCGGGACAGGGAAATGAGCAGTTCTTC
TRBJ2-3,NA,NA,TRBV27,CASSLSSRSSTDTQYF,TGTGCCAGCAGTTTATCATCGCGGAGTAGCACAGATACGCAGTATTTT
TRBJ2-3,TRBD1,NA,TRBV29-1,CSVSGGAGTDTQYF,TGCAGCGTTTCAGGGGGCGCGGGCACAGATACGCAGTATTTT
TRBJ2-5,NA,once,TRBV7-7,CASSSDPGQGRETQYF,TGTGCCAGCAGCTCAGATCCAGGGCAGGGGCGGGAGACCCAGTACTTC
TRBJ1-6,NA,NA,TRBV6-1,CASRNQGSYNSPLHF,TGTGCCAGCAGAAACCAGGGCTCCTATAATTCACCCCTCCACTTT
TRBJ1-2,TRBD1,NA,TRBV7-8,CASSLNTVTGASGYTF,TGTGCCAGCAGCTTAAATACTGTCACAGGGGCCTCTGGCTACACCTTC
TRBJ1-1,TRBD1,few,TRBV28,CASSLVDRVAEAFF,TGTGCCAGCAGTTTAGTCGACAGGGTCGCTGAAGCTTTCTTT
TRBJ1-2,NA,NA,TRBV28,CASSSDAGRYGYTF,TGTGCCAGCAGTTCCGACGCGGGGCGCTATGGCTACACCTTC
TRBJ1-4,TRBD1,NA,TRBV27,CATRLTGTNEKLFF,TGTGCCACTAGACTGACAGGGACTAATGAAAAACTGTTTTTT
TRBJ2-3,TRBD2,NA,TRBV4-1,CASSQPSGGLAGVDTQYF,TGCGCCAGCAGCCAACCCTCGGGGGGACTAGCGGGGGTGGATACGCAGTATTTT